The sequence of this T cell receptor (beta chain) was determined in a study of Ad26.COV2.S vaccination and SARS-CoV-2 variants. Study-level background: Dosing was one shot or two shots 56 days apart.

Documented treatment: 15 to 20 received Ad26.COV2.S at low or high dose, single or two shots; about 5 received placebo; per-sample allocation not given. Material that was analyzed had been drawn on day 63 after the first vaccine or placebo injection. The vaccine antigen was prefusion-stabilized Wuhan SARS-CoV-2 spike. Produced via immunoSEQ multiplex PCR; TCRdb's table is partial and in-frame only. Of over 400,000 clones listed, around 92% were seen once; the top ten hold about 1.7%. This TCR was sampled from a person aged 18 to 65 who received the Ad26.COV2.S COVID-19 vaccine or a placebo. Sequencing was performed on peripheral blood, taken in a trial of Ad26.COV2.S vaccine versus placebo.

The CDR3 reads CASTPDRTYEQYF. CDR3 sequence (DNA): TGTGCCAGCACTCCCGACAGAACCTACGAGCAGTACTTC. The chain links TRBV12-3 or TRBV12-4 to TRBJ2-7; D perhaps matches TRBD1 (5 bases). There are 13 residues in the CDR3. V dropped 7 bases and J dropped 2 bases, with 12 bases sitting between them.